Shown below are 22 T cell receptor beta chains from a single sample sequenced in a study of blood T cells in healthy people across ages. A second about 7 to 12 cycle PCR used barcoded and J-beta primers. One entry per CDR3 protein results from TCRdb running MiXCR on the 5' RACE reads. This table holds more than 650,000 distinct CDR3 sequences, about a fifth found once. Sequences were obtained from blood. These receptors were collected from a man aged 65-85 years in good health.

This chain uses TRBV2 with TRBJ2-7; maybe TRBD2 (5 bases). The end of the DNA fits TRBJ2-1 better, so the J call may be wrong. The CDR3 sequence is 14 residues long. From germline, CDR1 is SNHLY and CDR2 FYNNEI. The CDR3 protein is CASSELAHYNEQFF. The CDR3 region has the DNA TGTGCCAGCAGTGAACTAGCCCACTACAATGAGCAGTTCTTC.

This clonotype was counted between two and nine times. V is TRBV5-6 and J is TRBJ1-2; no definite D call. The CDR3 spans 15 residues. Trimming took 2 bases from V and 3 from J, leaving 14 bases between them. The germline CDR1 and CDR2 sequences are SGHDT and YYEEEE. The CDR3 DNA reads TGTGCCAGCAGCTTTCGATCGCGGTTGGACTATGGCTACACCTTC. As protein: CASSFRSRLDYGYTF.

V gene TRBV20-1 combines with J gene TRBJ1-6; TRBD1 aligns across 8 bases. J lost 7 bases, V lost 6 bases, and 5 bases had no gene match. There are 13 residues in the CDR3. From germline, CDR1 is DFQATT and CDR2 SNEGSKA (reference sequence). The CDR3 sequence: CSATRDRNSPLHF. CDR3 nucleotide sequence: TGCAGTGCAACCCGGGACAGGAATTCACCCCTCCACTTT.

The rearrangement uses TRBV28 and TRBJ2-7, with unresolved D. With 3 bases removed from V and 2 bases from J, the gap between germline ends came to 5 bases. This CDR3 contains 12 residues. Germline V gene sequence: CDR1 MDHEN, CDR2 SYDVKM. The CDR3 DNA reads TGTGCCAGCAGTTTCGTGACCTACGAGCAGTACTTC. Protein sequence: CASSFVTYEQYF.

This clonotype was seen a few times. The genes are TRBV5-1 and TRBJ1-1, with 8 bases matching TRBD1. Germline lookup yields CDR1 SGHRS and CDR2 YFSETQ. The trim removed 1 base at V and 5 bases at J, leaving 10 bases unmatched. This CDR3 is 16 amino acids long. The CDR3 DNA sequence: TGCGCCAGCAGCTTGACTAGTACAGGGGGAGGGACTGAAGCTTTCTTT. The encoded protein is CASSLTSTGGGTEAFF.

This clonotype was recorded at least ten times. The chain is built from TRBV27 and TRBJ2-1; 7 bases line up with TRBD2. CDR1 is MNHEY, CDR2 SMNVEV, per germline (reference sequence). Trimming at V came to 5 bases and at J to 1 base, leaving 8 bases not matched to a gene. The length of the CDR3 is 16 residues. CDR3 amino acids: CASSDVSGPSYNEQFF. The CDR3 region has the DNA TGTGCCAGCAGTGATGTTAGCGGGCCTTCCTACAATGAGCAGTTCTTC.

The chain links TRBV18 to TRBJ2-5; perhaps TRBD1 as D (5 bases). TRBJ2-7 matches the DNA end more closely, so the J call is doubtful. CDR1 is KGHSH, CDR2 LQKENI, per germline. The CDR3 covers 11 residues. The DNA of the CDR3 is TGTGCCAGCTCACCAGACAGCGAGCAGTACGTC. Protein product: CASSPDSEQYV.

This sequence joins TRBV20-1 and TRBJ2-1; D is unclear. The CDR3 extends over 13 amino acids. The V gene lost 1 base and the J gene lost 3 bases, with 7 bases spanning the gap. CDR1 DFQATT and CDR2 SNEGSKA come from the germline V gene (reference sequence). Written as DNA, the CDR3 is TGCAGTGCTAGAGGAACGGTCTACAATGAGCAGTTCTTC. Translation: CSARGTVYNEQFF.

The CDR3 region has the DNA TGTGCCAGCAGTTCCCTGGGGGCCGGCTATGGCTACACCTTC. This encodes CASSSLGAGYGYTF. This sequence joins TRBV28 and TRBJ1-2; D perhaps matches TRBD1 (6 bases). V lost 4 bases to trimming and J lost 4 bases, with 13 bases between them. The V gene's germline CDR1 is MDHEN and CDR2 SYDVKM. The CDR3 loop spans 14 amino acids.

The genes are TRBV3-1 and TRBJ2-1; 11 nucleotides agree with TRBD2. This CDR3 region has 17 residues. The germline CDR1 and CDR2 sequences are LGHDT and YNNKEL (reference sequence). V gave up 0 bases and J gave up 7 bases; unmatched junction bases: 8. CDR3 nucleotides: TGTGCCAGCAGCCAAGACGTCGGGACTAGCGGATCAAATGAGCAGTTCTTC. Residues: CASSQDVGTSGSNEQFF.

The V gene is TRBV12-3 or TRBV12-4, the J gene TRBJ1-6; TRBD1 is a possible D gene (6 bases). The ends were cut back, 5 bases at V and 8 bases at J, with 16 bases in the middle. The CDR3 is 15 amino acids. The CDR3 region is CASSPTTGYHSPLHF. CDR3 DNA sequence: TGTGCCAGCAGTCCAACTACAGGGTACCATTCACCCCTCCACTTT.

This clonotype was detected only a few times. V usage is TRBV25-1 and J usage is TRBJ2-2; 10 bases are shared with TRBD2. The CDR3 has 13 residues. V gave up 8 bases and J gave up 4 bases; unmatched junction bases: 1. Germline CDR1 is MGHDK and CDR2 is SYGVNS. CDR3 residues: CASQREGTGELFF. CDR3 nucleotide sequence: TGTGCCAGCCAGCGGGAGGGCACCGGGGAGCTGTTTTTT.

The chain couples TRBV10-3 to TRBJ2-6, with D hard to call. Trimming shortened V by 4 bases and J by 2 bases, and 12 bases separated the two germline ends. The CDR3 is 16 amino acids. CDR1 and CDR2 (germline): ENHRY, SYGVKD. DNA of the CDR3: TGTGCCATCAGTGTTTTTGGGAATGCTGGGGCCAACGTCCTGACTTTC. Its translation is CAISVFGNAGANVLTF.

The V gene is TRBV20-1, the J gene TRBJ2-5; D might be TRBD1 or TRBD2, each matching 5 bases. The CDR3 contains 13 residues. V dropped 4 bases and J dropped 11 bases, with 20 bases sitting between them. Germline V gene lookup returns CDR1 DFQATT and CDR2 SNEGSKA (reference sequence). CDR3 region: CSATTGTDGEQYF. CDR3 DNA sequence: TGCAGTGCTACGACCGGGACGGATGGGGAGCAGTACTTC.

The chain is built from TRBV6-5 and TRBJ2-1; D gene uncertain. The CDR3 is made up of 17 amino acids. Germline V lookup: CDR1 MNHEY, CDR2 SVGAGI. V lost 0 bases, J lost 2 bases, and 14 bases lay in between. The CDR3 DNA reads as TGTGCCAGCAGTTACTCTGTGGGCGAAGGCCCCTACAATGAGCAGTTCTTC. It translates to CASSYSVGEGPYNEQFF.

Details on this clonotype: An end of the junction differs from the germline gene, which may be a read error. The CDR3 spells CASKGPYNPPLHF. The CDR3 coding sequence is TGCGCCAGCAAGGGTCCCTATAATCCACCCCTCCACTTT. The chain links TRBV10-2 to TRBJ1-6; D remains unclear. Germline loops: CDR1 WSHSY, CDR2 SAAADI. The CDR3 has 13 residues.

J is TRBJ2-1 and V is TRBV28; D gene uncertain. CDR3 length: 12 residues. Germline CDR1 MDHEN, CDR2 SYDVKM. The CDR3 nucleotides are TGTGCGACCGGGCCGCGGAGCGATGAGCAGTTCTTC. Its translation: CATGPRSDEQFF. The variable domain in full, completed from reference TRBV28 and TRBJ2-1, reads DVKVTQSSRYLVKRTGEKVFLECVQDMDHENMFWYRQDPGLGLRLIYFSYDVKMKEKGDIPEGYSVSREKKERFSLILESASTNQTSMYLCATGPRSDEQFFGPGTRLTVL.

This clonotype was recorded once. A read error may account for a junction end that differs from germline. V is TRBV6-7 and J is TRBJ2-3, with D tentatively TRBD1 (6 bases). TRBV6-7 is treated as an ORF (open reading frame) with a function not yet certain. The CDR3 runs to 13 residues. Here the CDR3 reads CASQTGGPDTQCF. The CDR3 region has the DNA TGTGCCAGCCAGACAGGTGGTCCAGATACGCAGTGTTTT.

The CDR3 sequence: CASSFQGADTEAFF. In DNA, the CDR3 is TGTGCCAGCAGTTTTCAGGGGGCGGACACTGAAGCTTTCTTT. The chain is built from TRBV12-3 or TRBV12-4 and TRBJ1-1, with 8 bases matching TRBD1. This CDR3 spans 14 amino acids. The trim removed 3 bases at V and 3 bases at J, leaving 3 bases unmatched.

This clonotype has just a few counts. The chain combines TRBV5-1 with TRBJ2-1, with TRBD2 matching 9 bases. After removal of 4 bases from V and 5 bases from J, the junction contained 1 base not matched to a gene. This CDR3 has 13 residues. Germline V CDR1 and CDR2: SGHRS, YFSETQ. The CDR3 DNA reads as TGCGCCAGCAGCCAGCGGGGGGACAATGAGCAGTTCTTC. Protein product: CASSQRGDNEQFF.

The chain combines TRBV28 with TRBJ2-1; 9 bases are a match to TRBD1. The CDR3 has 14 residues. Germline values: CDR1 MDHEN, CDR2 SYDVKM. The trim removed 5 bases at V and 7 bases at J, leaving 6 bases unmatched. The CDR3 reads CASSGPQGANEQFF. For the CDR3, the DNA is TGTGCCAGCAGTGGACCACAGGGGGCGAATGAGCAGTTCTTC.

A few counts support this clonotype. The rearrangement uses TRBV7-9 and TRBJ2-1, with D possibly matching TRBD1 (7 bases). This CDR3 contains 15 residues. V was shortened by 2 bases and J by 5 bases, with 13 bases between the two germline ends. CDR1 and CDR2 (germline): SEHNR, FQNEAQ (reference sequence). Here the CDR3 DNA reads TGTGCCAGCAGCTTATTCGGCAGGGGGGACAATGAGCAGTTCTTC. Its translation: CASSLFGRGDNEQFF. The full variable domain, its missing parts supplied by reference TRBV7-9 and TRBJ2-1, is DTGVSQNPRHKITKRGQNVTFRCDPISEHNRLYWYRQTLGQGPEFLTYFQNEAQLEKSRLLSDRFSAERPKGSFSTLEIQRTEQGDSAMYLCASSLFGRGDNEQFFGPGTRLTVL.